Listed here are 28 T cell receptor beta chains from one sample, sequenced in a study of blood T cell repertoires in COVID-19. Sequenced by immunoSEQ multiplex PCR; TCRdb stores in-frame clones only, minus some. The table shows 85,000 to 100,000 clones, with 75% to 95% occurring only once. Specimen: peripheral blood. The receptor set was obtained from a man in his 60s with acute or convalescent COVID-19.

The rearrangement links TRBV6-2 or TRBV6-3 to TRBJ1-5; perhaps TRBD1 as D (6 bases). With 3 bases removed from V and 5 bases from J, the gap between germline ends came to 14 bases. The CDR3 length is 15 residues. Germline CDR1 and CDR2: MNHEY and SVGEGT. The CDR3 DNA follows: TGTGCCAGCAGTTATTTTGGGAGGGGGGATCAGCCCCAGCATTTT. This gives the protein CASSYFGRGDQPQHF.

This clone turned up a few times. V gene TRBV5-1 combines with J gene TRBJ1-2; TRBD1 matches at 7 bases. The trim removed 2 bases at V and 2 bases at J, leaving 6 bases unmatched. CDR1 is SGHRS, CDR2 YFSETQ, per germline. The CDR3 loop spans 15 amino acids. CDR3 DNA sequence: TGCGCCAGCAGCTTCGGGACAGCTGCGAACTATGGCTACACCTTC. It codes for CASSFGTAANYGYTF.

The chain carries TRBV6-1 and TRBJ1-1, with no clear D. CDR3 length: 12 amino acids. V was trimmed by 6 bases and J by 4 bases, leaving 9 bases between them. Germline V gene lookup returns CDR1 MNHNS and CDR2 SASEGT. CDR3 in amino acids: CASRPTGTEAFF. CDR3 nucleotides: TGTGCCAGCAGACCCACCGGCACTGAAGCTTTCTTT.

This chain connects TRBV27 to TRBJ2-5; tentatively, D is TRBD2 (7 bases). Trimming cost V 4 bases and J 5 bases, with 20 bases left between them. The germline V gene encodes CDR1 MNHEY and CDR2 SMNVEV (reference sequence). The CDR3 covers 16 residues. The chain's CDR3 is CASSSRRGGPVETQYF. CDR3 nucleotides: TGTGCCAGCAGTTCACGAAGGGGGGGGCCGGTGGAGACCCAGTACTTC.

The rearrangement joins TRBV5-1 to TRBJ2-3; D gene uncertain. V lost 1 base and J 4 bases, leaving 4 bases between the germline ends. The CDR3 is 12 amino acids. Germline CDR1 is SGHRS and CDR2 is YFSETQ. CDR3 bases: TGCGCCAGCAGCTTGTCCGCAGATACGCAGTATTTT. This codes for CASSLSADTQYF. The full variable domain, in which reference TRBV5-1 and TRBJ2-3 provide the parts outside the CDR3, is KAGVTQTPRYLIKTRGQQVTLSCSPISGHRSVSWYQQTPGQGLQFLFEYFSETQRNKGNFPGRFSGRQFSNSRSEMNVSTLELGDSALYLCASSLSADTQYFGPGTRLTVL.

V gene TRBV7-6 combines with J gene TRBJ2-5, with 11 nucleotides matching TRBD1. J was trimmed by 5 bases and V by 2 bases; bases with no gene match: 7. The CDR3 runs to 16 residues. Germline V gene sequence: CDR1 SGHVS, CDR2 FNYEAQ. The DNA for the CDR3 is TGTGCCAGCAGCTTATGGGACAGGGGGTTACGGGAGACCCAGTACTTC. This sequence encodes CASSLWDRGLRETQYF.

This sequence joins TRBV29-1 and TRBJ2-3; 7 nucleotides line up with TRBD1. CDR3 length: 15 amino acids. V was clipped by 6 bases and J by 3 bases; unmatched bases: 12. CDR1 and CDR2 (germline): SQVTM, ANQGSEA. The CDR3 protein is CSVHGTVKSTDTQYF. In nucleotides, the CDR3 is TGCAGCGTCCATGGGACAGTCAAGTCGACAGATACGCAGTATTTT.

The V gene is TRBV2, the J gene TRBJ2-5, with 7 bases that match TRBD2. In germline, CDR1 is SNHLY, CDR2 FYNNEI. The CDR3 loop spans 15 amino acids. V lost 6 bases, J lost 7 bases, and 14 bases stayed unmatched. The CDR3 DNA sequence: TGTGCCAGCAGGAACCAGGACGGTCAGCGGGGGACCCAGTACTTC. Protein sequence: CASRNQDGQRGTQYF. Full variable domain (rest looked up from reference TRBV2 and TRBJ2-5): EPEVTQTPSHQVTQMGQEVILRCVPISNHLYFYWYRQILGQKVEFLVSFYNNEISEKSEIFDDQFSVERPDGSNFTLKIRSTKLEDSAMYFCASRNQDGQRGTQYFGPGTRLLVL.

This clone came up once. The rearrangement links TRBV11-2 to TRBJ2-7, with D uncertain. V was trimmed by 4 bases and J by 1 base, leaving 8 bases between them. Germline V gene data show CDR1 as SGHAT and CDR2 as FQNNGV. CDR3 length equals 13 residues. The CDR3 nucleotides are TGTGCCAGCAGCTCCGCGGATTCCTACGAGCAGTACGTC. The encoded protein is CASSSADSYEQYV.

The chain recombines TRBV6-2 or TRBV6-3 with TRBJ1-1; D gene uncertain. The V gene's germline CDR1 is MNHEY and CDR2 SVGEGT. This CDR3 has 13 amino acids. V was cut by 2 bases and J by 5 bases, with 9 bases left in between. In DNA form, the CDR3 reads TGTGCCAGCAGTTACGATGGGAGAACTGAAGCTTTCTTT. Encoded protein: CASSYDGRTEAFF.

V gene TRBV2 combines with J gene TRBJ2-5; possible D gene TRBD1, 5 bases. Deletions cut 7 bases from V and 5 bases from J, with 14 bases between. This CDR3 has 13 amino acids. In germline, CDR1 is SNHLY, CDR2 FYNNEI. CDR3 amino acids: CASIPGSRETQYF. The CDR3 DNA is TGTGCCAGCATCCCAGGGTCGAGGGAGACCCAGTACTTC.

This sequence joins TRBV18 and TRBJ1-2, with 9 positions matching TRBD1. CDR3 length: 15 amino acids. Germline trimming cut 0 bases from V and 5 bases from J; bases unmatched to any gene: 4. Germline CDR1 reads KGHSH; CDR2 reads LQKENI. CDR3 region: CASSPPGQGRYGYTF. As DNA, the CDR3 is TGTGCCAGCTCACCACCGGGACAGGGAAGGTATGGCTACACCTTC.

The rearrangement links TRBV14 to TRBJ1-2; the D gene is possibly TRBD1 (6 bases). Germline loops: CDR1 SGHDN, CDR2 FVKESK. The V end was cut by 1 base, the J end by 3 bases, with 12 bases between. The CDR3 extends over 15 amino acids. CDR3 nucleotides: TGTGCCAGCAGCCAAGCCTCGCCAGGGGACTATGGCTACACCTTC. It translates to CASSQASPGDYGYTF.

The chain recombines TRBV18 with TRBJ1-1, with D unresolved. Germline V gives CDR1 KGHSH, CDR2 LQKENI. The CDR3 runs to 14 residues. Between the trimmed V and J ends, which lost 3 bases and 5 bases, there was a span of 13 bases. The CDR3 region is CASSPGFAVTEAFF. The CDR3 coding sequence is TGTGCCAGCTCACCTGGATTTGCGGTTACTGAAGCTTTCTTT.

V and J are TRBV9 and TRBJ1-6; D possibly corresponds to TRBD1 (6 bases). Germline lookup yields CDR1 SGDLS and CDR2 YYNGEE. CDR3 size: 14 residues. V was pared by 3 bases and J by 3 bases, with 7 bases between. For the CDR3, the DNA is TGTGCCAGCAGCGACAGGGACTATAATTCACCCCTCCACTTT. It specifies CASSDRDYNSPLHF. The full variable domain, with the rest looked up from reference TRBV9 and TRBJ1-6, is DSGVTQTPKHLITATGQRVTLRCSPRSGDLSVYWYQQSLDQGLQFLIQYYNGEERAKGNILERFSAQQFPDLHSELNLSSLELGDSALYFCASSDRDYNSPLHFGNGTRLTVT.

The chain combines TRBV7-9 with TRBJ2-7, with 8 bases lining up with TRBD2. V trimming: 5 bases; J trimming: 6 bases; junction bases outside the gene matches: 6. CDR3 length: 13 residues. Germline CDR1 is SEHNR and CDR2 is FQNEAQ (reference sequence). For the CDR3, the DNA is TGTGCCAGCAGCCTTAGCGGGGCCGGCGAGCAGTACGTC. Its translation: CASSLSGAGEQYV.

The chain links TRBV5-8 to TRBJ1-4; D unclear. CDR3 length: 15 residues. V was shortened by 0 bases and J by 7 bases, with 13 bases between the two germline ends. Germline CDR1 reads SGHTS; CDR2 reads YDEGEE. The CDR3 sequence: CASSLVPSGGEKLFF. CDR3 sequence (DNA): TGTGCCAGCAGCTTGGTCCCCTCCGGCGGTGAAAAACTGTTTTTT.

V is TRBV4-2 and J is TRBJ1-2, with 7 bases aligning to TRBD1. Trimming at V came to 0 bases and at J to 8 bases, leaving 6 bases not matched to a gene. Looked up from germline, CDR1 is LGHNA and CDR2 is YNFKEQ. This CDR3 has 14 amino acids. DNA for the CDR3: TGTGCCAGCAGCCAAGAATCAGGGGGACGGGGCTACACCTTC. It specifies CASSQESGGRGYTF.

This clone was counted a few times. The V gene is TRBV7-2, the J gene TRBJ1-6; possibly TRBD1 for D (6 bases). Germline V gene sequence: CDR1 SGHTA, CDR2 FQGNSA. CDR3 length: 17 amino acids. Trimming took off 2 bases at V and 6 bases at J, with 17 bases between the two ends. The DNA for the CDR3 is TGTGCCAGCAGCTTATACGGCAGGGGTTTTTTTAATTCACCCCTCCACTTT. Amino acids: CASSLYGRGFFNSPLHF.

The genes are TRBV27 and TRBJ1-1; tentative D call: TRBD1 (6 bases). Germline V lookup: CDR1 MNHEY, CDR2 SMNVEV (reference sequence). Trimming removed 5 bases at V and 4 bases at J, with 11 bases between. The CDR3 extends over 13 amino acids. The CDR3 region is CASSQTGPTEAFF. The CDR3 DNA follows: TGTGCCAGCAGTCAAACAGGGCCCACTGAAGCTTTCTTT.

The chain has TRBV19 and TRBJ1-1; D is possibly TRBD1 (6 bases). This CDR3 spans 14 amino acids. The germline V gene has CDR1 LNHDA and CDR2 SQIVND (reference sequence). V was shortened by 6 bases and J by 5 bases, with 16 bases between the two germline ends. The CDR3 loop reads CASRTGGRGTEAFF. The CDR3 bases are TGTGCCAGTAGGACAGGAGGGAGGGGAACTGAAGCTTTCTTT. Using reference TRBV19 and TRBJ1-1 for the parts outside the CDR3, the full variable domain is DGGITQSPKYLFRKEGQNVTLSCEQNLNHDAMYWYRQDPGQGLRLIYYSQIVNDFQKGDIAEGYSVSREKKESFPLTVTSAQKNPTAFYLCASRTGGRGTEAFFGQGTRLTVV.

The V and J genes are TRBV6-1 and TRBJ1-1, with a tentative D call TRBD1 (6 bases). V was trimmed by 2 bases and J by 5 bases, leaving 12 bases between them. This CDR3 comprises 14 residues. From germline, CDR1 is MNHNS and CDR2 SASEGT. The CDR3 coding sequence is TGTGCCAGCAGTGAAAGAAGAGGGGGAACTGAAGCTTTCTTT. Residues: CASSERRGGTEAFF.

The chain couples TRBV2 to TRBJ2-2; maybe TRBD1 (6 bases). The CDR3 has 15 residues. The germline V gene has CDR1 SNHLY and CDR2 FYNNEI. Trimming shortened V by 2 bases and J by 1 base, and 8 bases separated the two germline ends. CDR3 region: CASSETGLNTGELFF. For the CDR3, the DNA is TGTGCCAGCAGTGAAACAGGGTTGAACACCGGGGAGCTGTTTTTT.

The rearrangement uses TRBV9 and TRBJ1-1; D remains ambiguous. The CDR3 has 14 residues. V gave up 3 bases and J gave up 1 base, with 10 bases separating them. Germline loops: CDR1 SGDLS, CDR2 YYNGEE. The DNA for the CDR3 is TGTGCCAGCAGCGCCTCTTCCGGGAACACTGAAGCTTTCTTT. It yields the protein CASSASSGNTEAFF.

The chain joins TRBV19 to TRBJ1-2; perhaps TRBD1 as D (6 bases). V was shortened by 5 bases and J by 0 bases, with 10 bases between the two germline ends. Germline V gives CDR1 LNHDA, CDR2 SQIVND (reference sequence). The CDR3 loop spans 14 amino acids. CDR3 sequence reads: CASSRDTANYGYTF. The CDR3 DNA reads TGTGCCAGTAGTCGGGACACAGCTAACTATGGCTACACCTTC.

The V gene is TRBV11-2, the J gene TRBJ1-2; 7 nucleotides align to TRBD1. CDR1 is SGHAT, CDR2 FQNNGV, per germline. This CDR3 is built from 15 residues. With 3 bases clipped from V and 4 bases from J, the junction kept 8 bases outside the gene matches. This CDR3 is CASSFQQGTFYGYTF. The DNA of the CDR3 is TGTGCCAGCAGCTTTCAACAGGGGACTTTCTATGGCTACACCTTC.

The chain combines TRBV3-1 (or the pseudogene TRBV3-2) with TRBJ1-2; 10 nucleotides align to TRBD1. V lost 5 bases and J lost 2; bases outside the gene matches: 14. CDR1 LGHDT and CDR2 YNNKEL come from the germline V gene (reference sequence). The CDR3 extends over 18 amino acids. CDR3 nucleotides: TGTGCCAGCAGCAACCTCCGGGACAGGGGAAATTTGAACTATGGCTACACCTTC. It is translated as CASSNLRDRGNLNYGYTF.

The chain employs TRBV5-4 and TRBJ2-1, with TRBD1 matching 8 bases. The ends lost 2 bases at V and 1 base at J; junction bases unmatched: 2. This CDR3 is built from 15 residues. Looked up from germline, CDR1 is SGHNT and CDR2 is YYREEE (reference sequence). CDR3 residues: CASSFGQGSYNEQFF. The CDR3 DNA sequence: TGTGCCAGCAGCTTCGGACAGGGTTCCTACAATGAGCAGTTCTTC.